The rows below give T cell receptor beta chains drawn from one sample of a study of blood T cell repertoires in COVID-19. Here immunoSEQ multiplex PCR was the method, and the copy in TCRdb shows in-frame clones only, minus some. The sample has 100,000 to 150,000 clones; roughly nine tenths are singletons. Input material: peripheral blood. The receptors come from a man between 65 and 85 years old who had recovered from COVID-19. CDR3s leave out the opening cysteine and the closing phenylalanine or tryptophan. A D gene is named only where the DNA matches it firmly.

V gene,J gene,D gene,CDR3 protein
TRBV6-2/TRBV6-3,TRBJ2-5,NA,ASSYVWRETQY
TRBV19,TRBJ1-4,NA,ASSHIRDYNEKLF
TRBV12-3/TRBV12-4,TRBJ1-4,NA,ASSLIRGEKLF
TRBV7-3,TRBJ2-6,NA,ASSPKQGSGANVLT
TRBV30,TRBJ1-2,NA,AWSSRGFNYGYT
TRBV28,TRBJ1-1,TRBD1,ASSPGQGAGAF
TRBV30,TRBJ1-4,TRBD1,AWADRDREKLF
TRBV19,TRBJ1-1,TRBD1,ASSINRGNTEAF
TRBV4-3,TRBJ2-3,NA,ASSQEGRSDTQY
TRBV7-9,TRBJ2-3,NA,ASSLGLSSDTQY
TRBV7-6,TRBJ2-6,TRBD1,ASSPGQGNSGANVLT
TRBV5-4,TRBJ2-3,TRBD2,ASSHSTSGRYTQY
TRBV10-3,TRBJ1-2,TRBD1,AISESGQGNGYT
TRBV4-3,TRBJ2-3,NA,ASSQFLGSGTDTQY
TRBV24-1,TRBJ2-2,TRBD1,ATTGGQGANTGELF
TRBV14,TRBJ1-2,NA,ASSQWPKPNYGYT
TRBV5-4,TRBJ1-1,TRBD1,ASSAGTGSNTEAF
TRBV10-3,TRBJ1-6,NA,AISPGFLYNSPLH
TRBV5-1,TRBJ2-7,NA,ASSFPLRGAAYEQY
TRBV5-1,TRBJ1-6,TRBD1,ASSTIPDRGPLH
TRBV5-1,TRBJ2-1,TRBD2,ASSSRGTPVNEQF
TRBV5-4,TRBJ2-1,TRBD1,ASSQRDRGYNEQF
TRBV28,TRBJ2-7,NA,ASSLQGLAYEQY
TRBV7-2,TRBJ2-7,TRBD2,ASSLRGGQGYEQY
TRBV4-2,TRBJ1-5,NA,ASSQLLGGIHQPQH
TRBV6-5,TRBJ1-3,NA,ASSDRGQMDTIY
TRBV4-3,TRBJ2-3,NA,ASSQYTSSGTDTQY
TRBV7-6,TRBJ1-4,TRBD1,ASSLNDRGRGKLF
TRBV28,TRBJ1-5,NA,ASSPLWTGGNQPQH
TRBV25-1,TRBJ2-5,NA,ASSEGGGGKTQY
TRBV5-1,TRBJ2-2,NA,ASSFNYGELF
TRBV7-2,TRBJ2-1,NA,ASSLRMASAYPSYNEQF